Listed here are 20 T cell receptor beta chains from one sample, sequenced in a study of blood T cells in healthy people across ages. It was with a sample-barcoded 5' primer and a J-beta primer mix that a second PCR of roughly 7 to 12 cycles was run. Each CDR3 protein gets one entry after TCRdb re-called the 5' RACE reads with MiXCR. The sample has hundreds of thousands of distinct CDR3 sequences, more than 25% seen once. Source material: blood. The receptors were sampled from a woman of 80 years or more in good health.

This clonotype was recorded a few times. The genes are TRBV6-2 or TRBV6-3 and TRBJ1-4; D gene uncertain. The V end was cut by 2 bases, the J end by 2 bases, with 9 bases between. The CDR3 runs to 15 residues. Germline V lookup: CDR1 MNHEY, CDR2 SVGEGT. The CDR3 here is CASSYQDLTNEKLFF. CDR3 coding DNA: TGTGCCAGCAGTTACCAGGATCTGACTAATGAAAAACTGTTTTTT.

The sample holds many counts of this clonotype. V and J are TRBV11-2 and TRBJ1-5, with TRBD1 matching 8 bases. V shed 5 bases, J shed 4 bases, and the junction held 4 bases outside the gene matches. The CDR3 is made up of 14 amino acids. Germline V gene sequence: CDR1 SGHAT, CDR2 FQNNGV. The CDR3 DNA reads as TGTGCCAGCAGCCCCCGACAGGGGAATCAGCCCCAGCATTTT. Protein: CASSPRQGNQPQHF.

This clonotype was observed a few times. This chain joins TRBV9 and TRBJ1-1; no definite D call. CDR3 length: 13 amino acids. Germline CDR1 is SGDLS and CDR2 is YYNGEE. Trimming shortened V by 0 bases and J by 4 bases, and 7 bases separated the two germline ends. The CDR3 region has the DNA TGTGCCAGCAGCGTAGCTTCGAGCACTGAAGCTTTCTTT. Amino acids: CASSVASSTEAFF.

This clonotype was seen at least ten times. The chain combines TRBV20-1 with TRBJ2-1; 13 nucleotides match TRBD2. The CDR3 has 18 residues. Germline V gene sequence: CDR1 DFQATT, CDR2 SNEGSKA (reference sequence). V lost 0 bases and J lost 6; bases outside the gene matches: 11. The CDR3 sequence is CSARDPGLAGRGSNEQFF. The CDR3 region has the DNA TGCAGTGCTAGAGATCCGGGACTAGCGGGGAGGGGTTCCAATGAGCAGTTCTTC.

This clonotype was picked up many times. The J gene is TRBJ2-1, the V gene TRBV7-9; D perhaps matches TRBD1 (5 bases). This CDR3 is built from 13 residues. V lost 0 bases, J lost 9 bases, and 9 bases lay in between. CDR1 SEHNR and CDR2 FQNEAQ come from the germline V gene (reference sequence). CDR3: CASSLAGVTEQFF. CDR3 in DNA: TGTGCCAGCAGCTTAGCAGGGGTTACTGAGCAGTTCTTC.

This clonotype was picked up a small number of times. The rearrangement links TRBV27 to TRBJ1-1; D might be TRBD1 (6 bases). The V end was cut by 4 bases, the J end by 5 bases, with 17 bases between. This CDR3 has 15 residues. The germline CDR1 and CDR2 sequences are MNHEY and SMNVEV (reference sequence). This chain's CDR3 is CASSSPGRGVTEAFF. Written as DNA, the CDR3 is TGTGCCAGCAGTTCTCCGGGCAGGGGAGTTACTGAAGCTTTCTTT.

This clonotype was observed at least ten times. The rearrangement links TRBV12-3 or TRBV12-4 to TRBJ2-5, with 8 nucleotides matching TRBD2. CDR3 length: 14 residues. Trimming took 6 bases from V and 2 from J; bases not matched to a gene: 5. The CDR3 loop is CASRQGLGQETQYF. For the CDR3, the DNA is TGTGCCAGCAGACAGGGACTAGGGCAAGAGACCCAGTACTTC.

This rearrangement joins TRBV6-2 or TRBV6-3 to TRBJ2-3; 10 nucleotides agree with TRBD2. J lost 3 bases, V lost 3 bases, and 9 bases had no gene match. The CDR3 contains 17 residues. Germline CDR1 and CDR2: MNHEY and SVGEGT. DNA of the CDR3: TGTGCCAGCAGTTATTCGAGGAGCGGGGGGGCTACAGATACGCAGTATTTT. Translated, it gives CASSYSRSGGATDTQYF.

This clonotype was found a few times. A much larger clone lies one base from this, so it may be a read error. The chain recombines TRBV5-1 with TRBJ2-1, with a possible D match to TRBD1 (7 bases). Germline V gene data show CDR1 as SGHRS and CDR2 as YFSETQ. CDR3 size: 13 residues. V gave up 3 bases and J gave up 7 bases, with 11 bases separating them. The CDR3 sequence is CASSSGDSNEQFF. DNA for the CDR3: TGCGCCAGCAGCTCGGGGGACAGTAATGAGCAGTTCTTC.

V usage is TRBV7-3 and J usage is TRBJ2-7; D gene ambiguous. Germline loops: CDR1 SGHTA, CDR2 FQGTGA. Trimming cost V 5 bases and J 0 bases, with 8 bases left between them. The length of the CDR3 is 13 residues. CDR3 DNA sequence: TGTGCCAGCAGCCCAAGCCTCTCCTACGAGCAGTACTTC. Its translation: CASSPSLSYEQYF.

Many counts were recorded for this clonotype. The V call is TRBV20-1, the J call TRBJ2-5; 8 bases match TRBD2. Germline V lookup: CDR1 DFQATT, CDR2 SNEGSKA (reference sequence). With 6 bases clipped from V and 4 bases from J, the junction kept 19 bases outside the gene matches. The CDR3 runs to 17 residues. In nucleotides, the CDR3 is TGCAGTGCCGCAAAACCGGGGGGGGTTCTTGCTTCAGAGACCCAGTACTTC. Protein product: CSAAKPGGVLASETQYF.

This clonotype showed up just once. This chain links TRBV24-1 with TRBJ2-5; a weak D match, TRBD1 (5 bases). CDR3 length equals 16 residues. Per the germline V gene, CDR1 is KGHDR and CDR2 is SFDVKD. V was trimmed by 3 bases and J by 11 bases, leaving 24 bases between them. In DNA, the CDR3 is TGTGCCACCAGTGATGTGGCAGGGATCTCCTGCAATGAGCAGTACTTC. This encodes CATSDVAGISCNEQYF.

The rearrangement uses TRBV6-5 and TRBJ1-5, with D unresolved. This CDR3 comprises 13 residues. Looked up from germline, CDR1 is MNHEY and CDR2 is SVGAGI. Trimming pared 10 bases from V and 1 base from J, leaving 11 bases between. The chain's CDR3 is CATGRESNQPQHF. CDR3 sequence (DNA): TGTGCCACCGGACGGGAGAGCAATCAGCCCCAGCATTTT.

This clonotype occurred a few times. The V call is TRBV11-2, the J call TRBJ2-5, with D perhaps matching TRBD1 or TRBD2 (6 bases each). This CDR3 has 15 amino acids. V lost 1 base to trimming and J lost 7 bases, with 16 bases between them. Germline lookup yields CDR1 SGHAT and CDR2 FQNNGV. CDR3 residues: CASSLATRGVGTQYF. The CDR3 DNA reads TGTGCCAGCAGCTTAGCTACGAGGGGGGTAGGGACCCAGTACTTC.

V gene TRBV11-3 combines with J gene TRBJ2-2; 10 nucleotides match TRBD2. CDR1 is SGHNT, CDR2 YENEEA, per germline. Trimming at V came to 0 bases and at J to 1 base, leaving 11 bases not matched to a gene. The CDR3 has 20 amino acids. CDR3 coding DNA: TGTGCCAGCAGCTTAGAGATCGGGCTAGCGGGGGCTAAGAACACCGGGGAGCTGTTTTTT. Encoded protein: CASSLEIGLAGAKNTGELFF.

The rearrangement links TRBV18 to TRBJ2-1; TRBD2 matches at 9 bases. Trimming cost V 7 bases and J 0 bases; bases outside gene matches: 4. Per the germline V gene, CDR1 is KGHSH and CDR2 is LQKENI. The CDR3 runs 15 residues. The CDR3 here is CASYRAGGSYNEQFF. CDR3 coding DNA: TGTGCCAGCTACCGAGCGGGGGGCTCCTACAATGAGCAGTTCTTC.

This clonotype was detected ten times or more. The chain couples TRBV6-5 to TRBJ2-3, with 9 bases identical to TRBD1. The V gene end was trimmed by 5 bases and the J gene end by 6 bases; junction bases not matched to a gene: 3. CDR3 length: 13 residues. Germline assignment: CDR1 MNHEY and CDR2 SVGAGI. CDR3: CASSRTGVDTQYF. The CDR3 DNA reads TGTGCCAGCAGTCGGACAGGGGTTGATACGCAGTATTTT.

CDR3 DNA sequence: TGTGCCAGCAGTTTTAAGACCCCCCTTTACAATGAGCAGTTCTTC. Translated: CASSFKTPLYNEQFF. The chain employs TRBV27 and TRBJ2-1; D unresolved. The CDR3 spans 15 residues. V was shortened by 3 bases and J by 4 bases, with 13 bases between the two germline ends. CDR1 and CDR2 from the germline V gene are MNHEY and SMNVEV (reference sequence).

The CDR3, as DNA: TGTGCCAGCAGCTTAGGACTCGTAGTCTTGGGGGGCGAGCAGTACTTC. As protein: CASSLGLVVLGGEQYF. The rearrangement links TRBV13 to TRBJ2-4; D is perhaps TRBD2 (6 bases). Gene TRBJ2-7 matches the end of the DNA better, so the J call may be wrong. This CDR3 comprises 16 residues. Germline CDR1 reads PRHDT; CDR2 reads FYEKMQ (reference sequence).

This clonotype was detected only once. The chain employs TRBV7-2 and TRBJ1-2; D remains ambiguous. The germline V gene encodes CDR1 SGHTA and CDR2 FQGNSA. Trimming stripped 3 bases from V and 8 bases from J, with 10 bases between. The CDR3 runs 12 residues. CDR3 bases: TGTGCCAGCAGCTTTACAACTGGCGGCTACACCTTC. Amino acid sequence: CASSFTTGGYTF. The whole variable domain, remainder taken from reference TRBV7-2 and TRBJ1-2, is GAGVSQSPSNKVTEKGKDVELRCDPISGHTALYWYRQSLGQGLEFLIYFQGNSAPDKSGLPSDRFSAERTGGSVSTLTIQRTQQEDSAVYLCASSFTTGGYTFGSGTRLTVV.